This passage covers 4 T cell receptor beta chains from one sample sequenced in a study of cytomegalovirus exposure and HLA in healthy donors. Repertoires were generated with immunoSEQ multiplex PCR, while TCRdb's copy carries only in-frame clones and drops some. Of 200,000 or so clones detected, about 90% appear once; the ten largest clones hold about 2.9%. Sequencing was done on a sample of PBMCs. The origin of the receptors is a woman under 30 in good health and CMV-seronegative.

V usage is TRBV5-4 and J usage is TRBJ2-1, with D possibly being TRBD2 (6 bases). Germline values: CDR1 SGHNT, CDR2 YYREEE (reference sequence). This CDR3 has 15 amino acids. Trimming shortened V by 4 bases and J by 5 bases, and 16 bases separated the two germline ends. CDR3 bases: TGTGCCAGCAGCCCCTCGCGACTAGAAAACAATGAGCAGTTCTTC. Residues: CASSPSRLENNEQFF.

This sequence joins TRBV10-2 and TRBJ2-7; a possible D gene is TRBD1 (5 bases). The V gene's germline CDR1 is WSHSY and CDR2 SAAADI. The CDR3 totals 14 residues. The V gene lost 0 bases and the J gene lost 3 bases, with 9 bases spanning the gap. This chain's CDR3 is CASSESGHYYEQYF. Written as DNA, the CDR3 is TGCGCCAGCAGTGAGTCAGGACACTACTACGAGCAGTACTTC.

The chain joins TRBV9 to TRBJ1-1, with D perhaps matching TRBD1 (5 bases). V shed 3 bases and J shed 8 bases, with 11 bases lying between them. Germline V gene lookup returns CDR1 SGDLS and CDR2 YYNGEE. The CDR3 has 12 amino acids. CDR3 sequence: CASSDTGTEAFF. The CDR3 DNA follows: TGTGCCAGCAGCGACACAGGTACAGAAGCTTTCTTT.

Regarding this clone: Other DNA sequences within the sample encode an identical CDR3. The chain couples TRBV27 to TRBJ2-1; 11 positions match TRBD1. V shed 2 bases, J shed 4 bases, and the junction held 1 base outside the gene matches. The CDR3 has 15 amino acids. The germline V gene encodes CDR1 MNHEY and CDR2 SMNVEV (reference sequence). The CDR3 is CASSLGTGGYNEQFF. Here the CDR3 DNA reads TGTGCCAGCAGTTTAGGGACAGGGGGATACAATGAGCAGTTCTTC.